This T cell receptor beta chain was recorded in a study of blood T cell repertoires in COVID-19. For the study at large: Sources were T cells, B-cell-depleted T cells, or PBMCs; the material itself was cDNA or gDNA.

This CDR3 is 16 amino acids long. The V segment lost 4 bases and the J segment 6 bases; nucleotides outside the gene matches: 13. The germline gives CDR1 SGHDN, CDR2 FVKESK. Authors' analysis steps: Amplification from reference gene primers served as the basis for estimated nucleated cell counts. The table came from immunoSEQ multiplex PCR; TCRdb's copy has only in-frame clones and leaves some out. V and J calls and clone size are given by that table; D and trimming were obtained from the DNA. The table records about 140,000 clones, 80% to 90% of them present only once. The V call is TRBV14, the J call TRBJ2-7, with 9 bases matching TRBD1. This receptor was taken from a man in his 60s with active or convalescent COVID-19. The sequenced sample was peripheral blood. In DNA, the CDR3 is TGTGCCAGCAGCCCCATGGGACAGGGCCATTCCAGCGAGCAGTACTTC. This codes for CASSPMGQGHSSEQYF.